The TCR beta chain under discussion was sequenced for a study of blood T cell repertoires in COVID-19. Clones were sequenced by immunoSEQ multiplex PCR, and TCRdb holds only the in-frame ones, with some missing. This table holds under 100,000 clones, 75% to 90% found once. This CDR3 spans 15 amino acids. The V gene lost 0 bases and the J gene lost 4 bases, with 12 bases spanning the gap. Per germline, CDR1 LGHNA and CDR2 YSLEER. Sequencing was done on a sample of peripheral blood. The sequence derives from a man in his sixties with COVID-19, enrolled during active disease. This chain uses TRBV4-3 with TRBJ2-5; the D gene is possibly TRBD2 (6 bases). The CDR3 nucleotides read TGCGCCAGCAGCCAAGATTCGGGGGTCGGAGAGACCCAGTACTTC. This translates into CASSQDSGVGETQYF.